The rows below give T cell receptor beta chains drawn from one sample of a study of blood T cell repertoires in COVID-19. Sequenced by immunoSEQ multiplex PCR; TCRdb stores in-frame clones only, minus some. Among some 96,000 clones, more than 70% were seen once, and the ten largest hold over 10%. Sequenced: peripheral blood. Receptors were obtained from a human donor in a cohort sampled during active COVID-19. CDR3s include the opening cysteine and the closing phenylalanine or tryptophan. The D gene is left open where the match is weak. Clone size, where shown, is once, few, many, or a class for clones that have expanded.

abundance: many; len: 14; v_gene: TRBV7-9; j_gene: TRBJ1-1; d_gene: TRBD1; CDR3nt: TGTGCCAGCAGCTTTCAGGGGGCGACCACTGAAGCTTTCTTT; CDR3aa: CASSFQGATTEAFF
abundance: once; len: 13; v_gene: TRBV3-1/TRBV3-2; j_gene: TRBJ2-1; d_gene: TRBD2; CDR3nt: TGTGCCAGCAGCCATGGACTAGCAAATGAGCAGTTCTTC; CDR3aa: CASSHGLANEQFF
abundance: -; len: 16; v_gene: TRBV2; j_gene: TRBJ1-5; d_gene: -; CDR3nt: TGTGCCAGCAGTGAATTTCAGGGGAGTCCGAATCAGCCCCAGCATTTT; CDR3aa: CASSEFQGSPNQPQHF
abundance: -; len: 16; v_gene: TRBV27; j_gene: TRBJ1-4; d_gene: -; CDR3nt: TGTGCCAGCAGTTCTCGGGGACACGCAACTAATGAAAAACTGTTTTTT; CDR3aa: CASSSRGHATNEKLFF
abundance: -; len: 17; v_gene: TRBV7-2; j_gene: TRBJ2-1; d_gene: TRBD2; CDR3nt: TGTGCCAGCAGCAAAACCCTAGCGGGAGGGGGGATGGGTGAGCAGTTCTTC; CDR3aa: CASSKTLAGGGMGEQFF
abundance: -; len: 14; v_gene: TRBV19; j_gene: TRBJ1-2; d_gene: TRBD1; CDR3nt: TGTGCCAGTAGTATTAGAGGACAGGGGTATGGCTACACCTTC; CDR3aa: CASSIRGQGYGYTF
abundance: -; len: 14; v_gene: TRBV7-9; j_gene: TRBJ2-1; d_gene: TRBD2; CDR3nt: TGTGCCAGCAGGAGACTAGCGGGAACGAATGAGCAGTTCTTC; CDR3aa: CASRRLAGTNEQFF
abundance: -; len: 15; v_gene: TRBV19; j_gene: TRBJ2-1; d_gene: TRBD2; CDR3nt: TGTGCCAGTATGTCGACTAGCGGGCTTAGGAATGAGCAGTTCTTC; CDR3aa: CASMSTSGLRNEQFF
abundance: few; len: 15; v_gene: TRBV9; j_gene: TRBJ1-2; d_gene: -; CDR3nt: TGTGCCAGCAGCGCTACAGCTACCCAAAACTATGGCTACACCTTC; CDR3aa: CASSATATQNYGYTF
abundance: -; len: 13; v_gene: TRBV7-9; j_gene: TRBJ1-1; d_gene: -; CDR3nt: TGTGCCAGCAGCTACAGGGTCGGCACTGAAGCTTTCTTT; CDR3aa: CASSYRVGTEAFF
abundance: -; len: 13; v_gene: TRBV5-4; j_gene: TRBJ2-1; d_gene: -; CDR3nt: TGTGCCAGCAGTCCGGCCAACGGAGAGGTGCAGTTCTTC; CDR3aa: CASSPANGEVQFF
abundance: -; len: 17; v_gene: TRBV9; j_gene: TRBJ1-4; d_gene: -; CDR3nt: TGTGCCAGCAGCGTAAGTGAAGGACGGGGAGCGGCTGAAAAACTGTTTTTT; CDR3aa: CASSVSEGRGAAEKLFF
abundance: -; len: 15; v_gene: TRBV10-2; j_gene: TRBJ1-2; d_gene: -; CDR3nt: TGCGCCAGCAGTAAGACCGAACCAGGTCGGTATGGCTACACCTTC; CDR3aa: CASSKTEPGRYGYTF
abundance: -; len: 16; v_gene: TRBV5-1; j_gene: TRBJ2-1; d_gene: TRBD1; CDR3nt: TGCGCCAGCAGCCTAGGACAGGCTCACTCCTACAATGAGCAGTTCTTC; CDR3aa: CASSLGQAHSYNEQFF
abundance: -; len: 16; v_gene: TRBV30; j_gene: TRBJ1-5; d_gene: -; CDR3nt: TGTGCCTGGAGTGTGGAGATCCCCACCCCCAATCAGCCCCAGCATTTT; CDR3aa: CAWSVEIPTPNQPQHF
abundance: once; len: 15; v_gene: TRBV18; j_gene: TRBJ2-5; d_gene: -; CDR3nt: TGTGCCAGCTCACTAGTGACAGGAGGATCTGGGACCCAGTACTTC; CDR3aa: CASSLVTGGSGTQYF
abundance: -; len: 15; v_gene: TRBV29-1; j_gene: TRBJ2-1; d_gene: -; CDR3nt: TGCAGCGTTCCGCCTCCCCTGGGGCCCTACAATGAGCAGTTCTTC; CDR3aa: CSVPPPLGPYNEQFF
abundance: -; len: 16; v_gene: TRBV2; j_gene: TRBJ2-3; d_gene: TRBD1; CDR3nt: TGTGCCAGCAGAAAGAACAGGGGGCGCTGGACAGATACGCAGTATTTT; CDR3aa: CASRKNRGRWTDTQYF
abundance: few; len: 15; v_gene: TRBV5-1; j_gene: TRBJ1-5; d_gene: TRBD1; CDR3nt: TGCGCCAGCAGCTTGCTCGGGACAGAAGGTCAGCCCCAGCATTTT; CDR3aa: CASSLLGTEGQPQHF
abundance: -; len: 13; v_gene: TRBV7-9; j_gene: TRBJ2-7; d_gene: TRBD1; CDR3nt: TGTGCCAGCAGCACTTCAACTCGGGACAGGGCGTACTTC; CDR3aa: CASSTSTRDRAYF
abundance: -; len: 17; v_gene: TRBV7-9; j_gene: TRBJ1-2; d_gene: TRBD1; CDR3nt: TGTGCCAGCAGTACCCCGGGACAGGGAGTATCTGACTATGGCTACACCTTC; CDR3aa: CASSTPGQGVSDYGYTF
abundance: -; len: 12; v_gene: TRBV2; j_gene: TRBJ1-2; d_gene: -; CDR3nt: TGTGCCAGCAGTGAAGGGGCGTATGGCTACACCTTC; CDR3aa: CASSEGAYGYTF
abundance: -; len: 14; v_gene: TRBV5-4; j_gene: TRBJ1-2; d_gene: -; CDR3nt: TGTGCCAGCAGCTTCGTACAGTATAACTATGGCTACACCTTC; CDR3aa: CASSFVQYNYGYTF
abundance: -; len: 18; v_gene: TRBV7-6; j_gene: TRBJ2-7; d_gene: TRBD1; CDR3nt: TGTGCCAGCAGCTTAGGCCCATCCCGGGACAGGGGGTTCTACGAGCAGTACTTC; CDR3aa: CASSLGPSRDRGFYEQYF
abundance: -; len: 16; v_gene: TRBV7-9; j_gene: TRBJ1-4; d_gene: TRBD1; CDR3nt: TGTGCCAGCAGCCGACTAAGTGGGACAGCTAATGAAAAACTGTTTTTT; CDR3aa: CASSRLSGTANEKLFF
abundance: -; len: 15; v_gene: TRBV3-1/TRBV3-2; j_gene: TRBJ2-1; d_gene: -; CDR3nt: TGTGCCAGCAGCCCATGGCGGGAAAGGTACAATGAGCAGTTCTTC; CDR3aa: CASSPWRERYNEQFF
abundance: -; len: 13; v_gene: TRBV29-1; j_gene: TRBJ2-7; d_gene: TRBD1; CDR3nt: TGCAGCGTTCCGGGACAGGGCCCCTACGAGCAGTACTTC; CDR3aa: CSVPGQGPYEQYF
abundance: -; len: 14; v_gene: TRBV3-1/TRBV3-2; j_gene: TRBJ2-7; d_gene: -; CDR3nt: TGTGCCAGCAGAACGTCCGGGAGCTCCTACGAGCAGTACTTC; CDR3aa: CASRTSGSSYEQYF
abundance: -; len: 14; v_gene: TRBV19; j_gene: TRBJ1-2; d_gene: TRBD1; CDR3nt: TGTGCCAGTACTAGTGGGACAGGGAACTATGGCTACACCTTC; CDR3aa: CASTSGTGNYGYTF
abundance: -; len: 13; v_gene: TRBV12-3/TRBV12-4; j_gene: TRBJ2-7; d_gene: -; CDR3nt: TGTGCCAGCAGCGAGCGGAACTCCTACGAGCAGTACTTC; CDR3aa: CASSERNSYEQYF
abundance: -; len: 14; v_gene: TRBV19; j_gene: TRBJ1-4; d_gene: -; CDR3nt: TGTGCCAGTAGCGCCGGGGGGTATAATGAAAAACTGTTTTTT; CDR3aa: CASSAGGYNEKLFF
abundance: -; len: 13; v_gene: TRBV12-3/TRBV12-4; j_gene: TRBJ1-5; d_gene: -; CDR3nt: TGTGCCAGCACCAAAAGGGGGAATCAGCCCCAGCATTTT; CDR3aa: CASTKRGNQPQHF
abundance: -; len: 15; v_gene: TRBV10-3; j_gene: TRBJ1-3; d_gene: TRBD1; CDR3nt: TGTGCCATCAGAGGACAGGGGGAATCTGGAAACACCATATATTTT; CDR3aa: CAIRGQGESGNTIYF
abundance: -; len: 17; v_gene: TRBV7-2; j_gene: TRBJ2-7; d_gene: TRBD2; CDR3nt: TGTGCCAGCAGCTTAGTCGCTAGCGGGAGTTTTACCTACGAGCAGTACTTC; CDR3aa: CASSLVASGSFTYEQYF
abundance: -; len: 16; v_gene: TRBV5-4; j_gene: TRBJ2-1; d_gene: TRBD1; CDR3nt: TGTGCCAGCAGCTTGGTTCCGGGACAGGGTTGGAATGAGCAGTTCTTC; CDR3aa: CASSLVPGQGWNEQFF